This is a list of T cell receptor beta chains from one sample in a study of blood T cell repertoires in COVID-19. Sequenced by immunoSEQ multiplex PCR; TCRdb stores in-frame clones only, minus some. The sample lists about 100,000 clones; roughly 81% were seen once. Specimen: peripheral blood. Receptors originate from a man aged 35 to 55 with active or convalescent COVID-19. The CDR3 runs from the conserved cysteine through the conserved F or W. The order of the fields is CDR3 protein, CDR3 DNA, V gene, clone size, J gene, D gene. The D gene is left open where the match is weak. A row's size may be missing; if present it is once, few, many or a size class.

CDR3aa: CASSTSGTLYQETQYF
CDR3nt: TGTGCCAGCTCAACCTCAGGGACATTGTACCAAGAGACCCAGTACTTC
v_gene: TRBV18
abundance: NA
j_gene: TRBJ2-5
d_gene: NA

CDR3aa: CASSLGQPSGELFF
CDR3nt: TGTGCCAGCAGTCTGGGACAGCCGTCCGGGGAGCTGTTTTTT
v_gene: TRBV28
abundance: NA
j_gene: TRBJ2-2
d_gene: TRBD1

CDR3aa: CASSLDRYPGEKLFF
CDR3nt: TGTGCCAGCAGCTTAGATCGTTATCCGGGGGAAAAACTGTTTTTT
v_gene: TRBV7-6
abundance: NA
j_gene: TRBJ1-4
d_gene: NA

CDR3aa: CASNTGTGPYEQYF
CDR3nt: TGTGCCAGCAATACCGGGACAGGACCCTACGAGCAGTACTTC
v_gene: TRBV6-5
abundance: NA
j_gene: TRBJ2-7
d_gene: TRBD1

CDR3aa: CASRYLGAEDTGELFF
CDR3nt: TGCGCCAGCAGATACCTAGGGGCCGAGGACACCGGGGAGCTGTTTTTT
v_gene: TRBV5-1
abundance: NA
j_gene: TRBJ2-2
d_gene: NA

CDR3aa: CASLEGLQETQYF
CDR3nt: TGTGCCAGCTTGGAGGGGCTGCAAGAGACCCAGTACTTC
v_gene: TRBV11-2
abundance: few
j_gene: TRBJ2-5
d_gene: NA

CDR3aa: CASEDTEAFF
CDR3nt: TGTGCCAGCGAGGACACTGAAGCTTTCTTT
v_gene: TRBV6-5
abundance: NA
j_gene: TRBJ1-1
d_gene: NA

CDR3aa: CASRRDRDGNQPQHF
CDR3nt: TGTGCCAGCAGGCGGGACAGGGATGGCAATCAGCCCCAGCATTTT
v_gene: TRBV6-5
abundance: NA
j_gene: TRBJ1-5
d_gene: TRBD1

CDR3aa: CASQGFTEAFF
CDR3nt: TGTGCCAGTCAGGGTTTCACTGAAGCTTTCTTT
v_gene: TRBV6-5
abundance: NA
j_gene: TRBJ1-1
d_gene: NA

CDR3aa: CASSLAPLSYEQYF
CDR3nt: TGTGCCAGCAGCTTAGCGCCACTCTCCTACGAGCAGTACTTC
v_gene: TRBV7-6
abundance: NA
j_gene: TRBJ2-7
d_gene: NA

CDR3aa: CASSPRTGGLSTEAFF
CDR3nt: TGTGCCAGCAGCCCTCGGACAGGGGGTCTGAGTACTGAAGCTTTCTTT
v_gene: TRBV9
abundance: NA
j_gene: TRBJ1-1
d_gene: TRBD1

CDR3aa: CASSSRTSNSPLHF
CDR3nt: TGTGCCAGCAGCTCCAGGACATCTAATTCACCCCTCCACTTT
v_gene: TRBV7-2
abundance: NA
j_gene: TRBJ1-6
d_gene: NA

CDR3aa: CASSSGGTSYNEQFF
CDR3nt: TGTGCCAGCAGCTCCGGGGGGACCTCCTACAATGAGCAGTTCTTC
v_gene: TRBV9
abundance: NA
j_gene: TRBJ2-1
d_gene: TRBD2

CDR3aa: CASTGQGGDTQYF
CDR3nt: TGTGCCAGTACAGGCCAAGGGGGAGATACGCAGTATTTT
v_gene: TRBV19
abundance: NA
j_gene: TRBJ2-3
d_gene: NA

CDR3aa: CASSHNDRGFGYTF
CDR3nt: TGTGCCAGCAGCCACAACGACAGGGGGTTCGGCTACACCTTC
v_gene: TRBV3-1/TRBV3-2
abundance: NA
j_gene: TRBJ1-2
d_gene: TRBD1

CDR3aa: CASSKSGGAISFNEKLFF
CDR3nt: TGTGCCAGCAGCAAGTCAGGGGGCGCCATCTCTTTTAATGAAAAACTGTTTTTT
v_gene: TRBV27
abundance: NA
j_gene: TRBJ1-4
d_gene: TRBD1

CDR3aa: CATRGAGTKAYGYTF
CDR3nt: TGTGCTACCCGCGGGGCAGGGACTAAGGCATATGGCTACACCTTC
v_gene: TRBV19
abundance: few
j_gene: TRBJ1-2
d_gene: NA

CDR3aa: CASSAKTTGGKNSPLHF
CDR3nt: TGTGCCAGCAGCGCCAAGACCACTGGGGGGAAGAATTCACCCCTCCACTTT
v_gene: TRBV3-1/TRBV3-2
abundance: NA
j_gene: TRBJ1-6
d_gene: NA

CDR3aa: CSVDGLSGADTQYF
CDR3nt: TGCAGCGTTGACGGGCTATCGGGGGCAGATACGCAGTATTTT
v_gene: TRBV29-1
abundance: NA
j_gene: TRBJ2-3
d_gene: NA

CDR3aa: CASSQDTPPGYEQYF
CDR3nt: TGTGCCAGCAGCCAAGACACGCCTCCCGGCTACGAGCAGTACTTC
v_gene: TRBV4-2
abundance: few
j_gene: TRBJ2-7
d_gene: NA

CDR3aa: CASRIEGQGAGEQYF
CDR3nt: TGTGCCAGCAGAATTGAGGGACAGGGGGCGGGCGAGCAGTACTTC
v_gene: TRBV5-6
abundance: NA
j_gene: TRBJ2-7
d_gene: TRBD1

CDR3aa: CASSYDSFNSPLHF
CDR3nt: TGTGCCAGCAGCTACGACAGCTTTAATTCACCCCTCCACTTT
v_gene: TRBV11-2
abundance: NA
j_gene: TRBJ1-6
d_gene: NA

CDR3aa: CASSYVQGRTEAFF
CDR3nt: TGTGCCAGCAGTTACGTACAGGGGAGGACTGAAGCTTTCTTT
v_gene: TRBV6-5
abundance: NA
j_gene: TRBJ1-1
d_gene: TRBD1

CDR3aa: CASSESRSSYNSPLHF
CDR3nt: TGTGCCAGCAGTGAATCTCGGAGCTCCTATAATTCACCCCTCCACTTT
v_gene: TRBV25-1
abundance: NA
j_gene: TRBJ1-6
d_gene: NA